This T cell receptor beta chain was sequenced in a study of cytomegalovirus exposure and HLA in healthy donors. Study-wide points: CMV serostatus was the only immune exposure information that was available. Indistinguishability led to the exclusion of some V segments, TRBV6-2 and TRBV6-3 included.

Worth noting for this clone: Its antigen is not identified.

The CDR3 totals 15 residues. CDR1 and CDR2 from the germline V gene are SGDLS and YYNGEE. Trimming left V 2 bases short and J 2 bases short, with 11 bases between. 60 Vbeta and 13 Jbeta primers were used in PCR. Profiling relied on immunoSEQ multiplex PCR, and the TCRdb table lists in-frame clones only, not all of them. The sample carries about 130,000 clones, around three quarters recorded once. Healthy people donating bone marrow made up the donors. The J gene is TRBJ2-1, the V gene TRBV9, with D tentatively TRBD2 (6 bases). Sequencing was carried out using PBMCs. The origin of this receptor is a female donor in good health and CMV-seronegative. This chain's CDR3 is CASSVSGPTYNEQFF. In DNA form, the CDR3 reads TGTGCCAGCAGCGTTAGCGGACCTACCTACAATGAGCAGTTCTTC.